This section outlines one T cell receptor beta chain sequence together with its context. This record belongs to a study of blood T cell repertoires in COVID-19. The V gene's germline CDR1 is LGHNT and CDR2 FRNRAP. The CDR3 consists of 16 residues. V lost 0 bases, J lost 4 bases, and 7 bases stayed unmatched. The data were produced by immunoSEQ multiplex PCR, yet TCRdb's version contains in-frame clones alone and is incomplete. The repertoire has approximately 180,000 clones, 89% of them found once; the top ten carry under 2.5%. This receptor was identified in a woman aged 40 to 49 with acute COVID-19. This chain links TRBV12-5 with TRBJ2-3, with 7 bases fitting TRBD2. The sequenced material came from PBMCs or T cells enriched from blood (not recorded which). The CDR3 loop reads CASGLVRLARPDTQYF. The CDR3 DNA follows: TGTGCTAGTGGTTTGGTACGACTAGCCAGACCAGATACGCAGTATTTT.